The sequence of this T cell receptor beta chain was determined in a study of T cell changes during pregnancy in multiple sclerosis. Measured with immunoSEQ multiplex PCR; TCRdb has only the in-frame clones, and not every one. The table includes 35,000 to 50,000 clones, approximately 90% detected once. After removal of 10 bases from V and 9 bases from J, the junction contained 11 bases not matched to a gene. CDR3 length: 12 amino acids. Germline lookup yields CDR1 MNHEY and CDR2 SVGAGI. This clone appeared once. Sequenced material: CD4+ T cells from peripheral blood mononuclear cells, taken in the second trimester of pregnancy. This clonotype originated in a female donor with multiple sclerosis, enrolled in a pregnancy study. V usage is TRBV6-5 and J usage is TRBJ1-1; TRBD1 matches 7 bases. Here the CDR3 DNA reads TGTGCCATCGGGACCCAGACAGGGCAAGCTTTCTTT. It translates to CAIGTQTGQAFF.